The 27 T cell receptor beta chains listed next were all sequenced from one sample in a study of OX40 agonist ivuxolimab in advanced cancers. The table came from immunoSEQ multiplex PCR; TCRdb's copy has only in-frame clones and leaves some out. Found here are about 100,000 clones, around 93% of them singletons; the top ten hold approximately 0.58%. The sample consisted of CD4+ or CD8+ T cells sorted from blood, taken in a trial of the OX40 agonist ivuxolimab. These receptors came from an adult with an advanced solid tumor such as melanoma, head and neck, liver or kidney cancer.

V usage is TRBV11-1 and J usage is TRBJ2-1; no reliable D call. Germline CDR1 and CDR2: SGHAT and FQDESV (reference sequence). CDR3 length equals 13 residues. Trimming pared 2 bases from V and 5 bases from J, leaving 7 bases between. The CDR3 coding sequence is TGTGCCAGCAGCTTAAGGGCTGACAATGAGCAGTTCTTC. Residues: CASSLRADNEQFF. The whole variable domain, remainder taken from reference TRBV11-1 and TRBJ2-1, is EAEVAQSPRYKITEKSQAVAFWCDPISGHATLYWYRQILGQGPELLVQFQDESVVDDSQLPKDRFSAERLKGVDSTLKIQPAELGDSAMYLCASSLRADNEQFFGPGTRLTVL.

This chain links TRBV5-6 with TRBJ2-5; D uncertain. The CDR3 extends over 14 amino acids. Germline assignment: CDR1 SGHDT and CDR2 YYEEEE. V lost 0 bases and J 2 bases, leaving 8 bases between the germline ends. The CDR3 is CASSLVPIQETQYF. DNA for the CDR3: TGTGCCAGCAGCTTGGTACCGATACAAGAGACCCAGTACTTC.

This chain links TRBV29-1 with TRBJ1-3; 9 nucleotides match TRBD1. Per the germline V gene, CDR1 is SQVTM and CDR2 is ANQGSEA. This CDR3 region has 13 residues. Unmatched junction bases numbered 9, after V lost 7 bases and J lost 8 bases. CDR3: CSAETTGGDTIYF. CDR3 DNA sequence: TGCAGCGCTGAGACGACAGGGGGGGACACCATATATTTT.

The rearrangement links TRBV9 to TRBJ2-1; D is ambiguous. Germline CDR1 reads SGDLS; CDR2 reads YYNGEE. The CDR3 length is 13 residues. V was shortened by 5 bases and J by 8 bases, with 14 bases between the two germline ends. The CDR3 reads CASSPSPGHEQFF. In DNA, the CDR3 is TGTGCCAGCAGTCCATCCCCAGGCCATGAGCAGTTCTTC.

This chain's CDR3 is CASSYGQNHPYEQYF. The DNA for the CDR3 is TGTGCCAGCAGCTACGGACAGAACCATCCCTACGAGCAGTACTTC. This sequence joins TRBV7-9 and TRBJ2-7, with a weak D call TRBD1 (6 bases). The germline CDR1 and CDR2 sequences are SEHNR and FQNEAQ (reference sequence). CDR3 length: 15 amino acids. Trimming removed 4 bases from V and 2 bases from J, with 15 bases in between.

The chain is built from TRBV27 and TRBJ2-1, with 10 bases lining up with TRBD2. The CDR3 spans 15 residues. Germline V gene lookup returns CDR1 MNHEY and CDR2 SMNVEV (reference sequence). Trimming at V came to 2 bases and at J to 6 bases, leaving 4 bases not matched to a gene. The CDR3 protein is CASSLRASGSNEQFF. CDR3 nucleotide sequence: TGTGCCAGCAGTTTAAGGGCTAGCGGGAGCAATGAGCAGTTCTTC.

J is TRBJ2-7 and V is TRBV6-6; unclear D gene. CDR1 is MNHNY and CDR2 is SVGAGI in the germline V gene (reference sequence). This CDR3 is built from 15 residues. The V end lost 2 bases, the J end lost 2 bases, and 13 bases lay between the germline ends. The CDR3 bases are TGTGCCAGCAGTTACGTACGTGGGGTGACCTACGAGCAGTACTTC. Amino acids: CASSYVRGVTYEQYF.

The chain recombines TRBV7-2 with TRBJ2-1; 8 bases agree with TRBD2. CDR3 size: 16 residues. V lost 8 bases, J lost 1 base, and 10 bases stayed unmatched. Germline assignment: CDR1 SGHTA and CDR2 FQGNSA. In nucleotides, the CDR3 is TGTGCCAGCTCCACGCGGGGGGCTATGTCCTACAATGAGCAGTTCTTC. Protein sequence: CASSTRGAMSYNEQFF.

This chain connects TRBV19 to TRBJ1-5; D uncertain. The CDR3 runs to 14 residues. Germline CDR1 is LNHDA and CDR2 is SQIVND (reference sequence). Trimming cost V 6 bases and J 4 bases, with 13 bases left between them. The CDR3: CASSSDRRNQPQHF. In nucleotides, the CDR3 is TGTGCCAGTAGCTCGGACCGTCGGAATCAGCCCCAGCATTTT.

This clone was detected once. The J gene is TRBJ2-7, the V gene TRBV19; 8 bases align to TRBD1. Trimming removed 4 bases from V and 2 bases from J; junction bases left unmatched: 4. This CDR3 spans 14 amino acids. Per the germline V gene, CDR1 is LNHDA and CDR2 is SQIVND (reference sequence). The CDR3, as DNA: TGTGCCAGTAGTAGAGGACAGGGCACCTACGAGCAGTACTTC. It translates to CASSRGQGTYEQYF.

In its sample, this clone was seen once. The V gene is TRBV7-2, the J gene TRBJ2-1; 10 nucleotides match TRBD2. The V segment lost 2 bases and the J segment 9 bases; nucleotides outside the gene matches: 7. The CDR3 loop spans 15 amino acids. CDR1 is SGHTA and CDR2 is FQGNSA in the germline V gene. The CDR3 DNA follows: TGTGCCAGCAGCTTAACAAAGCTAGCGGGGGCTGAGCAGTTCTTC. This encodes CASSLTKLAGAEQFF.

This rearrangement joins TRBV5-1 to TRBJ1-2; 7 bases agree with TRBD1. CDR3 size: 14 residues. The germline V gene has CDR1 SGHRS and CDR2 YFSETQ. The V segment lost 3 bases and the J segment 8 bases; nucleotides outside the gene matches: 10. CDR3 protein: CASSSNFRGKGYTF. CDR3 coding DNA: TGCGCCAGCAGCTCGAACTTCAGGGGGAAGGGCTACACCTTC.

V gene TRBV5-1 combines with J gene TRBJ2-7; a possible D gene is TRBD2 (6 bases). Trimming stripped 4 bases from V and 1 base from J, with 12 bases between. CDR1 is SGHRS and CDR2 is YFSETQ in the germline V gene. The CDR3 covers 14 residues. CDR3 nucleotide sequence: TGCGCCAGCAGCACCGGTGGGGGGTCCTACGAGCAGTACTTC. Protein sequence: CASSTGGGSYEQYF.

The chain carries TRBV2 and TRBJ2-1, with D possibly being TRBD1 or TRBD2 (6 bases each). V was cut by 8 bases and J by 5 bases, with 19 bases left in between. Germline loops: CDR1 SNHLY, CDR2 FYNNEI. The CDR3 covers 15 residues. The CDR3 here is CASGAERGAHNEQFF. The CDR3 nucleotides read TGTGCCAGCGGGGCGGAGAGGGGGGCGCACAATGAGCAGTTCTTC.

The CDR3 DNA is TGTGCCACCAGCAGAGAATTTGCCGACACCATATATTTT. Residues: CATSREFADTIYF. The rearrangement links TRBV15 to TRBJ1-3; D gene uncertain. V was shortened by 0 bases and J by 8 bases, with 8 bases between the two germline ends. CDR3 size: 13 residues. The germline CDR1 and CDR2 sequences are LNHNV and YYDKDF (reference sequence).

V and J are TRBV2 and TRBJ1-4, with a possible D match to TRBD1 (5 bases). This CDR3 has 14 amino acids. Between the trimmed V and J ends, which lost 4 bases and 7 bases, there was a span of 13 bases. Germline V lookup: CDR1 SNHLY, CDR2 FYNNEI. CDR3 DNA: TGTGCCAGCAGTGTGTCCAGGGTGGGTGAAAAACTGTTTTTT. As protein: CASSVSRVGEKLFF. The full variable domain, in which reference TRBV2 and TRBJ1-4 provide the parts outside the CDR3, is EPEVTQTPSHQVTQMGQEVILRCVPISNHLYFYWYRQILGQKVEFLVSFYNNEISEKSEIFDDQFSVERPDGSNFTLKIRSTKLEDSAMYFCASSVSRVGEKLFFGSGTQLSVL.

DNA of the CDR3: TGTGCCAGCAGCTTAGTGGGTCCTTATGGCTACACCTTC. Its translation: CASSLVGPYGYTF. V and J are TRBV7-9 and TRBJ1-2; D unresolved. Per germline, CDR1 SEHNR and CDR2 FQNEAQ (reference sequence). Trimming took 1 base from V and 5 from J, leaving 8 bases between them. The CDR3 has 13 residues.

V is TRBV5-1 and J is TRBJ2-7; D call uncertain. V was trimmed by 0 bases and J by 5 bases, leaving 12 bases between them. CDR1 and CDR2 from the germline V gene are SGHRS and YFSETQ. The CDR3 is 14 amino acids. CDR3 protein: CASSLDRVGNEQYF. For the CDR3, the DNA is TGCGCCAGCAGCTTGGATCGGGTTGGCAACGAGCAGTACTTC.

The gene calls are TRBV6-1 and TRBJ1-5, with D possibly matching TRBD1 (5 bases). The CDR3 length is 14 residues. The V gene's germline CDR1 is MNHNS and CDR2 SASEGT. Deletions cut 10 bases from V and 0 bases from J, with 13 bases between. The CDR3: CATWTSYSNQPQHF. CDR3 coding DNA: TGTGCCACCTGGACATCCTATAGCAATCAGCCCCAGCATTTT.

The rearrangement uses TRBV28 and TRBJ1-1, with 8 bases lining up with TRBD1. Germline V gene lookup returns CDR1 MDHEN and CDR2 SYDVKM. The CDR3 consists of 17 residues. V shed 6 bases and J 6 bases; nucleotides not matched to a gene: 18. The CDR3 nucleotides read TGTGCCAGCAGACCCACACAAGTCCAGGGGGCGGGAGCTGAAGCTTTCTTT. Amino acid sequence: CASRPTQVQGAGAEAFF.

This chain links TRBV4-3 with TRBJ1-3, with D tentatively TRBD1 (5 bases). The CDR3 extends over 15 amino acids. V was pared by 4 bases and J by 0 bases, with 10 bases between. In germline, CDR1 is LGHNA, CDR2 YSLEER. The CDR3 sequence: CASSPKGRSGNTIYF. The DNA for the CDR3 is TGCGCCAGCAGCCCGAAGGGACGCTCTGGAAACACCATATATTTT.

This clone appeared once. The CDR3 sequence: CASSYGDSYEAFF. The CDR3 bases are TGTGCCAGCAGTTACGGGGACAGCTATGAAGCTTTCTTT. The gene calls are TRBV6-6 and TRBJ1-1; 7 bases are shared with TRBD1. The CDR3 runs 13 residues. Germline loops: CDR1 MNHNY, CDR2 SVGAGI (reference sequence). The trim removed 2 bases at V and 7 bases at J, leaving 4 bases unmatched.

The rearrangement uses TRBV19 and TRBJ2-7; 9 bases match TRBD2. The germline V gene encodes CDR1 LNHDA and CDR2 SQIVND (reference sequence). Trimming removed 9 bases from V and 5 bases from J; junction bases left unmatched: 14. The CDR3 is 15 amino acids. CDR3 sequence (DNA): TGTGCCAGCTCCGAGAGGTTGGCGGGAGGGGACGAGCAGTACTTC. It encodes CASSERLAGGDEQYF.

This chain joins TRBV19 and TRBJ2-6; TRBD2 agrees at 7 bases. The CDR3 contains 19 residues. In germline, CDR1 is LNHDA, CDR2 SQIVND (reference sequence). The V gene end was trimmed by 6 bases and the J gene end by 2 bases; junction bases not matched to a gene: 16. The CDR3, as DNA: TGTGCCAGTAGAGGAGCGTTGACGGGGGGAGGCACTGGGGCCAACGTCCTGACTTTC. It translates to CASRGALTGGGTGANVLTF.

This chain joins TRBV18 and TRBJ2-2; 13 nucleotides line up with TRBD2. Germline-derived CDR1 and CDR2 are KGHSH and LQKENI. The CDR3 contains 15 residues. V lost 6 bases, J lost 11 bases, and 9 bases stayed unmatched. CDR3 sequence: CASSRGTSGIGELFF. CDR3 coding DNA: TGTGCCAGCTCCCGAGGGACTAGCGGGATCGGAGAGCTGTTTTTT.

This clone was observed a single time. The gene calls are TRBV19 and TRBJ2-7; 8 bases are a match to TRBD2. The germline CDR1 and CDR2 sequences are LNHDA and SQIVND (reference sequence). V lost 3 bases, J lost 5 bases, and 12 bases stayed unmatched. CDR3 length: 16 amino acids. CDR3 bases: TGTGCCAGTAGTATGCCGTATGGTAGCGGGATCCACGAGCAGTACTTC. Residues: CASSMPYGSGIHEQYF.

The chain is built from TRBV4-2 and TRBJ2-7; 13 nucleotides match TRBD2. V was pared by 0 bases and J by 2 bases, with 1 base of the junction left unmatched. From germline, CDR1 is LGHNA and CDR2 YNFKEQ. The CDR3 is made up of 16 amino acids. The CDR3, as DNA: TGTGCCAGCAGCCAAGATGGGACTAGCGGGACCTACGAGCAGTACTTC. It specifies CASSQDGTSGTYEQYF.